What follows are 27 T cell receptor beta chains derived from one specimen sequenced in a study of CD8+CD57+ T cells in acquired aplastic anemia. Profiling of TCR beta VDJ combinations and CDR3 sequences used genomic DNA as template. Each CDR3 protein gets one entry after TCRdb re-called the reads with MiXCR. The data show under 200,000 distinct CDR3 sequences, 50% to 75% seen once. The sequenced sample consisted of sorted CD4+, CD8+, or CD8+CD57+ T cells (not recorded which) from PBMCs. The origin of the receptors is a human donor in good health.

The CDR3 is CASSNIGSGRGLRVTQYF. The CDR3 bases are TGCGCCAGCAGCAACATCGGTAGCGGACGAGGCCTTCGAGTTACGCAGTATTTT. The chain has TRBV10-1 and TRBJ2-3; TRBD2 might be the D (6 bases). Trimming pared 6 bases from V and 8 bases from J, leaving 30 bases between. Germline V gene sequence: CDR1 WNHNN, CDR2 SYGVQD (reference sequence). The CDR3 loop spans 18 amino acids.

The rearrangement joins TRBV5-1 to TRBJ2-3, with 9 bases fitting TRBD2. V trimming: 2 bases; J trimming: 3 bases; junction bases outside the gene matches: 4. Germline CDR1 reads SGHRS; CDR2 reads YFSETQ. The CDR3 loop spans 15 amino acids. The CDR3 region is CASSFPSGTTDTQYF. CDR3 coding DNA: TGCGCCAGCAGCTTCCCTAGCGGGACTACAGATACGCAGTATTTT.

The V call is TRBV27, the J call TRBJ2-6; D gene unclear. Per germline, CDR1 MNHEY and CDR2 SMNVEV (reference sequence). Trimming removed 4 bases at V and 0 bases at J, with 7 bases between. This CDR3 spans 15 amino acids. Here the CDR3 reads CASSYGVSGANVLTF. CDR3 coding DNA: TGTGCCAGCAGTTATGGGGTCTCTGGGGCCAACGTCCTGACTTTC.

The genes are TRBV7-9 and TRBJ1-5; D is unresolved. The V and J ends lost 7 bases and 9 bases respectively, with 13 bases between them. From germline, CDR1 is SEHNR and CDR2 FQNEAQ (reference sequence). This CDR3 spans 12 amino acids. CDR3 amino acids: CASTSLDGPQHF. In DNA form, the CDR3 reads TGTGCCAGCACCTCCCTGGATGGGCCCCAGCATTTT.

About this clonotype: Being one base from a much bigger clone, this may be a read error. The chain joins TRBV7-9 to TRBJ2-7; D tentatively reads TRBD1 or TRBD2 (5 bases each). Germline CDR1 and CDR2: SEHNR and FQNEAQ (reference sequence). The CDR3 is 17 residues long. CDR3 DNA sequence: TGCACCAGCAGCCAAGATTGGGGCGGAGCGGCCTCCTACGAGCAGTACTTC. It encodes CTSSQDWGGAASYEQYF.

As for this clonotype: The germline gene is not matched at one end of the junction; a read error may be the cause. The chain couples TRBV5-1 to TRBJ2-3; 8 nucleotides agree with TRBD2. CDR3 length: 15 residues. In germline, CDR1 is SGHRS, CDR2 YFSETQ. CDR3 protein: CASSLAGTSTDTQYF. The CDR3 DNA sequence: TGTGCCAGCAGCTTAGCGGGGACTAGCACAGATACGCAGTATTTT.

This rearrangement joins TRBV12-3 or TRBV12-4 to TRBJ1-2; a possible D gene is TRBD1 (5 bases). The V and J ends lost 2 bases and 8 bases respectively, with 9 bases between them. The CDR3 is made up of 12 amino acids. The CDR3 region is CASSLRGRGYTF. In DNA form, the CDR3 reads TGTGCCAGCAGTTTAAGGGGAAGGGGCTACACCTTC.

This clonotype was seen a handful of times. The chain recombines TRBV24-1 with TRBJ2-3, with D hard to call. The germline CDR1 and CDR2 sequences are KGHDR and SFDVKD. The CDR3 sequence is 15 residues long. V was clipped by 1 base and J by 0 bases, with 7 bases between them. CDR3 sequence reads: CATSDFTVSTDTQYF. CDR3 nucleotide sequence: TGTGCCACCAGTGATTTTACAGTTAGCACAGATACGCAGTATTTT.

The CDR3 is CASSEALRAAGEQYF. CDR3 nucleotides: TGTGCCAGCAGTGAAGCGCTTCGAGCGGCCGGCGAACAGTACTTC. The chain is built from TRBV2 and TRBJ2-7, with a possible D match to TRBD2 (5 bases). Looked up from germline, CDR1 is SNHLY and CDR2 is FYNNEI. This CDR3 is built from 15 residues. V was cut by 0 bases and J by 10 bases, with 19 bases left in between.

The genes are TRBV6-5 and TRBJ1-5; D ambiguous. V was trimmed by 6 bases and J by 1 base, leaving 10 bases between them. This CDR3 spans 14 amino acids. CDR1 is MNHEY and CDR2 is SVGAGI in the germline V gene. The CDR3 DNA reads TGTGCCAGCAGGAAAGGACGGAGCAATCAGCCCCAGCATTTT. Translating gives CASRKGRSNQPQHF.

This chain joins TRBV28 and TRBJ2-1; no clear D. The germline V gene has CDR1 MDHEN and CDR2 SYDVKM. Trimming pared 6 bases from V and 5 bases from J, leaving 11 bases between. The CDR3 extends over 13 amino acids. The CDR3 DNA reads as TGTGCCAGCAGAGGAGAATTCCACAATGAGCAGTTCTTC. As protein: CASRGEFHNEQFF.

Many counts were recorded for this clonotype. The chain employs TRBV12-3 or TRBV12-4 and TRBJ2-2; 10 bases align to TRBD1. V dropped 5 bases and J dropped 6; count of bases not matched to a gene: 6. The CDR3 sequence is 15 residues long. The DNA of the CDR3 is TGTGCCAGCAGTACAGGACAGGGGGTGGCCGGGGAGCTGTTTTTT. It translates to CASSTGQGVAGELFF.

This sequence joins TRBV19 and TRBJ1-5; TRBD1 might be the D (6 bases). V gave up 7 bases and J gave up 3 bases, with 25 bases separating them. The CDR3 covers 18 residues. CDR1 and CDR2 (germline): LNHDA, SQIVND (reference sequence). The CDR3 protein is CASTKLSTGPRHNQPQHF. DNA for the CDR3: TGTGCCAGTACCAAGTTGTCAACAGGGCCACGCCACAATCAGCCCCAGCATTTT.

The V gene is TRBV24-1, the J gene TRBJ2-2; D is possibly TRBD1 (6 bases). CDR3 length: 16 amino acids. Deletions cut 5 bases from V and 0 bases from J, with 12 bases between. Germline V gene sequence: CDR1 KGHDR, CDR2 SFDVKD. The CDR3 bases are TGTGCCACCAGTGGAAGGGGACATACGAACACCGGGGAGCTGTTTTTT. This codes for CATSGRGHTNTGELFF.

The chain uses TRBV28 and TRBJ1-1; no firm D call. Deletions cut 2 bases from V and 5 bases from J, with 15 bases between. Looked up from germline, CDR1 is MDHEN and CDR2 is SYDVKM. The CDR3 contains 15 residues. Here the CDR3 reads CASSLQSSRRTEAFF. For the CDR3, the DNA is TGTGCCAGCAGTTTACAATCATCTAGGCGGACTGAAGCTTTCTTT.

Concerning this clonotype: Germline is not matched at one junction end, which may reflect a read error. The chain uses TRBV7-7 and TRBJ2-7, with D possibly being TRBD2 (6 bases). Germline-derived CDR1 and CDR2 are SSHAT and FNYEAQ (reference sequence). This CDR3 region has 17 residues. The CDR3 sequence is CASSLATRGTYSYEQYF. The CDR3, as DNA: TGTGCTAGCAGCTTAGCCACCCGGGGGACCTACTCCTACGAGCAGTACTTC.

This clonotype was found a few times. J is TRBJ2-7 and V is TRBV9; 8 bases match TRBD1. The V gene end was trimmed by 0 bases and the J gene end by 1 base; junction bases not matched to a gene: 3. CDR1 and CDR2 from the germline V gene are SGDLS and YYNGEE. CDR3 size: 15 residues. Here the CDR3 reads CASSVGTGNSYEQYF. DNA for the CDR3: TGTGCCAGCAGCGTAGGGACAGGGAATTCCTACGAGCAGTACTTC.

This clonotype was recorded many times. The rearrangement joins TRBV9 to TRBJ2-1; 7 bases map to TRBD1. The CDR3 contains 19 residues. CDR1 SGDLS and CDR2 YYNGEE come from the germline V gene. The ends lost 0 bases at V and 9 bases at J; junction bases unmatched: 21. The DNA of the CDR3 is TGTGCCAGCAGCGTAGATCCGGTCCCGGGACAGCTCCGCGTCAGTGAGCAGTTCTTC. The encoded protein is CASSVDPVPGQLRVSEQFF.

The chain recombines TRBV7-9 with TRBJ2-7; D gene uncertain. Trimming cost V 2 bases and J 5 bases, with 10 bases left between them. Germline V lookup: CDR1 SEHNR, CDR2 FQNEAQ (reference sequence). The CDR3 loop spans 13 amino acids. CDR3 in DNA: TGTGCCAGCAGCTTATCTAGGGTTAACGAGCAGTACTTC. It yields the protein CASSLSRVNEQYF.

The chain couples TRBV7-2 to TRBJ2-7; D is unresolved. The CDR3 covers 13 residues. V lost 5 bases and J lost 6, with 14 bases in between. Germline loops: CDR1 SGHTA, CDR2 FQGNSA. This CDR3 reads CASSPFSRAEQYF. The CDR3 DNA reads TGTGCCAGCAGCCCCTTTTCGAGAGCCGAGCAGTACTTC.

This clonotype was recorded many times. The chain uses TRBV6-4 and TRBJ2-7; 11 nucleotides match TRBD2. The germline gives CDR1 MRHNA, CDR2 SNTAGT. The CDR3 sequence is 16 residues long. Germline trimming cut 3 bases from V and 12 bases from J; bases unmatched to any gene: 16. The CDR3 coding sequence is TGTGCCAGCAGTGAATCGTACGCGTTAGCGGGAGGGAGATTGTACTTC. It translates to CASSESYALAGGRLYF.

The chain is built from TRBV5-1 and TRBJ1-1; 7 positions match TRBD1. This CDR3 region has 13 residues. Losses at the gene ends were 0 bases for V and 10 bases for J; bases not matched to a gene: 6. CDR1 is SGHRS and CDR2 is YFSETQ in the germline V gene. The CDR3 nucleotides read TGCGCCAGCAGCTTGGGACAGGGAGGGGCAGCTTTCTTT. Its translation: CASSLGQGGAAFF.

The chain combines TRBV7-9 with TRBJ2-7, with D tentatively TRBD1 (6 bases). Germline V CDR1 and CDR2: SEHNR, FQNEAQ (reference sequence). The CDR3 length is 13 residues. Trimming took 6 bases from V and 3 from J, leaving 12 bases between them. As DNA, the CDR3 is TGTGCCAGCAGGCAGGGGAACTTCTACGAGCAGTACTTC. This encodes CASRQGNFYEQYF.

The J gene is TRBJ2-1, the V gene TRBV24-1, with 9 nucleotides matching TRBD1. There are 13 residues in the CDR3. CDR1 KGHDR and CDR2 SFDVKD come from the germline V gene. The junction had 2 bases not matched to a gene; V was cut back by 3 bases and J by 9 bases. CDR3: CATSDVTGGEQFF. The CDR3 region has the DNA TGTGCCACCAGTGATGTGACAGGGGGTGAGCAGTTCTTC.

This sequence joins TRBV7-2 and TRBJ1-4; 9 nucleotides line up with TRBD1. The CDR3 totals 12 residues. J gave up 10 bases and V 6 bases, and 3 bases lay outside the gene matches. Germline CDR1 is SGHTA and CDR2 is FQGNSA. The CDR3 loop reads CASRSTGGKLFF. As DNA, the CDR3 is TGTGCCAGCAGATCGACAGGGGGAAAACTGTTTTTT. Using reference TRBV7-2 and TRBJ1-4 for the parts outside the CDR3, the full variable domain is GAGVSQSPSNKVTEKGKDVELRCDPISGHTALYWYRQSLGQGLEFLIYFQGNSAPDKSGLPSDRFSAERTGGSVSTLTIQRTQQEDSAVYLCASRSTGGKLFFGSGTQLSVL.

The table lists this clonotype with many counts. CDR3 protein: CAISDLADSSTDTQYF. The CDR3 nucleotides read TGTGCCATCAGTGATTTAGCGGATTCTAGCACAGATACGCAGTATTTT. The rearrangement uses TRBV10-3 and TRBJ2-3; possible D gene TRBD2, 6 bases. Trimming shortened V by 3 bases and J by 0 bases, and 13 bases separated the two germline ends. The CDR3 totals 16 residues. Per the germline V gene, CDR1 is ENHRY and CDR2 is SYGVKD.

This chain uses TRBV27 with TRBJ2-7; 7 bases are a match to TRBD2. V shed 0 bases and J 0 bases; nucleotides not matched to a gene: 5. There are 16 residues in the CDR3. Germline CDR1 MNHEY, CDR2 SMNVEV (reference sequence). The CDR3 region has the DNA TGTGCCAGCAGTTTATCAGGGAGGGCGGCCTCCTACGAGCAGTACTTC. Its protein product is CASSLSGRAASYEQYF.